The rows below give T cell receptor beta chains drawn from one sample of a study of CD8+CD57+ T cells in acquired aplastic anemia. TCRdb re-derived calls from the reads in MiXCR, one entry per CDR3 protein. Among about 160,000 distinct CDR3 sequences listed, around 48% were seen once. Sample: sorted CD4+, CD8+, or CD8+CD57+ T cells (not recorded which) from PBMCs. Every receptor here comes from a human donor with aplastic anemia. Both conserved end residues are part of each CDR3. Fields, in order: V gene, D gene, clone size, J gene, CDR3 protein. The D gene is left open where the match is weak. The listing skips clone size in some rows; elsewhere it reads once, few, many or a size class.

>TRBV7-8|TRBD1|once|TRBJ1-2
CASSPPGVLAGGGYGYTF
>TRBV2|TRBD1|many|TRBJ1-5
CASSEEGGWTGGVQPQHF
>TRBV7-6|NA|NA|TRBJ2-7
CASSLGDDEQYF
>TRBV5-5|TRBD1|NA|TRBJ1-1
CASSPWTGHTEAFF
>TRBV2|NA|NA|TRBJ1-2
CASSEAAGAGGYTF
>TRBV24-1|NA|NA|TRBJ2-3
CATSEGISWTDTQYF
>TRBV7-9|NA|many|TRBJ1-2
CASSLDSNYGYTF
>TRBV6-1|TRBD1|many|TRBJ2-7
CASSNPPGQGMRYEQYF
>TRBV7-9|NA|many|TRBJ2-3
CASTTLNGSPDTQYF
>TRBV2|NA|NA|TRBJ1-1
CASSFGRFTEAFF